A single T cell receptor (beta chain) is shown here with its context. The data stem from a study of shared clonotypes between healthy human individuals. Several immunoSEQ 96-well plates shared each subset's DNA, each plate a replicate. The protocol was immunoSEQ multiplex PCR, while the TCRdb copy is restricted to in-frame clones and leaves out a portion. This table holds more than 2 million clones, approximately 94% found once. The CDR3 sequence is 16 residues long. Between the trimmed V and J ends, which lost 4 bases and 5 bases, there was a span of 20 bases. Per germline, CDR1 MRHNA and CDR2 SNTAGT.

This chain connects TRBV6-4 to TRBJ2-5; D call uncertain. The clonotype comes from a man younger than 35 in good health. The sequenced sample was naive CD4+ T cells sorted from blood. Subset denoted: CD45RA+ positively selected. The CDR3 reads CASSAPKKGKSETQYF. In nucleotides, the CDR3 is TGTGCCAGCAGTGCCCCCAAGAAGGGCAAATCGGAGACCCAGTACTTC.